Listed here are 21 T cell receptor beta chains from one sample, sequenced in a study of cytomegalovirus exposure and HLA in healthy donors. 60 Vbeta and 13 Jbeta primers were used in PCR. Clones were read by immunoSEQ multiplex PCR, and TCRdb kept only the in-frame ones, dropping some. The sample includes fewer than 150,000 clones, under 90% of them seen just once. Sequencing used PBMCs. All receptors come from a woman between 18 and 29 years old in good health and CMV-seronegative.

The chain carries TRBV2 and TRBJ1-1; 7 bases fit TRBD1. CDR1 is SNHLY, CDR2 FYNNEI, per germline. This CDR3 has 13 amino acids. J was trimmed by 0 bases and V by 8 bases; bases with no gene match: 3. The chain's CDR3 is CASLGQVNTEAFF. The CDR3 coding sequence is TGTGCCAGCCTTGGACAGGTGAACACTGAAGCTTTCTTT.

This chain links TRBV7-2 with TRBJ2-5, with 8 nucleotides matching TRBD2. Per the germline V gene, CDR1 is SGHTA and CDR2 is FQGNSA. The V gene end was trimmed by 1 base and the J gene end by 5 bases; junction bases not matched to a gene: 6. The CDR3 runs to 15 residues. In nucleotides, the CDR3 is TGTGCCAGCAGCTTAGATCGGGGGGGCCGGGAGACCCAGTACTTC. Residues: CASSLDRGGRETQYF. Looking up the rest from reference TRBV7-2 and TRBJ2-5 gives the full variable domain: GAGVSQSPSNKVTEKGKDVELRCDPISGHTALYWYRQSLGQGLEFLIYFQGNSAPDKSGLPSDRFSAERTGGSVSTLTIQRTQQEDSAVYLCASSLDRGGRETQYFGPGTRLLVL.

The chain combines TRBV11-3 with TRBJ2-5; 9 bases fit TRBD1. CDR1 is SGHNT and CDR2 is YENEEA in the germline V gene. The J segment lost 4 bases and the V segment lost 7 bases, leaving 10 bases of the junction unmatched. There are 15 residues in the CDR3. The chain's CDR3 is CASTFRQGGGETQYF. CDR3 DNA: TGTGCCAGCACCTTCCGACAGGGGGGGGGAGAGACCCAGTACTTC.

This clone occurred a few times. CDR3 sequence: CASHTGTGGYEQYF. The CDR3, as DNA: TGTGCCAGCCACACCGGGACGGGAGGCTACGAGCAGTACTTC. The chain carries TRBV2 and TRBJ2-7, with 7 bases identical to TRBD2. The germline V gene has CDR1 SNHLY and CDR2 FYNNEI. This CDR3 region has 14 residues. With V trimmed by 8 bases and J by 3 bases, 10 bases remained unmatched.

Of note for this clone: One end of the junction varies from germline; a read error may be responsible. The rearrangement links TRBV19 to TRBJ2-5; TRBD1 matches 10 bases. Germline CDR1 LNHDA, CDR2 SQIVND (reference sequence). This CDR3 comprises 16 residues. CDR3 region: CASSTGQGYDQETRYF. CDR3 nucleotides: TGTGCCAGTAGTACGGGACAGGGGTATGACCAAGAGACCCGGTACTTC. The full variable domain, rest sourced from reference TRBV19 and TRBJ2-5, is DGGITQSPKYLFRKEGQNVTLSCEQNLNHDAMYWYRQDPGQGLRLIYYSQIVNDFQKGDIAEGYSVSREKKESFPLTVTSAQKNPTAFYLCASSTGQGYDQETRYFGPGTRLLVL.

This clone was observed once. The V gene is TRBV27, the J gene TRBJ2-3; D might be TRBD2 (6 bases). The CDR3 has 16 residues. The germline V and J ends were trimmed by 2 bases and 0 bases, with 12 bases remaining between them. Germline CDR1 is MNHEY and CDR2 is SMNVEV (reference sequence). This CDR3 reads CASSLKAGLSTDTQYF. The CDR3 region has the DNA TGTGCCAGCAGTTTAAAGGCAGGACTAAGCACAGATACGCAGTATTTT.

This rearrangement joins TRBV29-1 to TRBJ1-4, with D possibly being TRBD1 (5 bases). CDR1 and CDR2 (germline): SQVTM, ANQGSEA. The CDR3 sequence is 11 residues long. Trimming took 6 bases from V and 7 from J, leaving 9 bases between them. In nucleotides, the CDR3 is TGCAGCGTAGGGCAGGGTGAAAAACTGTTTTTT. Protein sequence: CSVGQGEKLFF.

The chain has TRBV29-1 and TRBJ2-1, with TRBD2 as a possible D gene (7 bases). This CDR3 comprises 14 residues. Per the germline V gene, CDR1 is SQVTM and CDR2 is ANQGSEA. The DNA for the CDR3 is TGCACAGTTCCGGGGGGCCTGGGTGCGGATGAGCAGTTCTTC. Residues: CTVPGGLGADEQFF.

The CDR3, as DNA: TGTGCCAGCAGCTTAGGTCCAGGCCATGGCTACACCTTC. Residues: CASSLGPGHGYTF. This sequence joins TRBV11-3 and TRBJ1-2; D ambiguous. The CDR3 sequence is 13 residues long. Germline assignment: CDR1 SGHNT and CDR2 YENEEA. V shed 1 base and J shed 6 bases, with 9 bases lying between them.

This chain uses TRBV2 with TRBJ1-2; 9 nucleotides agree with TRBD1. CDR1 and CDR2 from the germline V gene are SNHLY and FYNNEI. The CDR3 covers 13 residues. V lost 8 bases to trimming and J lost 4 bases; unmatched junction nucleotides: 5. The DNA for the CDR3 is TGTGCCAGCTTCGGACAGGGGAGCTATGGCTACACCTTC. It codes for CASFGQGSYGYTF.

There are a few counts of this clone. The CDR3 is CATSVRTGQGYTF. CDR3 in DNA: TGTGCCACCAGCGTAAGAACAGGTCAGGGCTACACCTTC. The chain combines TRBV15 with TRBJ1-2; tentatively, D is TRBD1 (5 bases). The CDR3 sequence is 13 residues long. The V gene lost 5 bases and the J gene lost 8 bases, with 15 bases spanning the gap. CDR1 and CDR2 from the germline V gene are LNHNV and YYDKDF (reference sequence).

This clone was counted only a few times. This sequence joins TRBV6-5 and TRBJ2-1; maybe TRBD1 (7 bases). V dropped 2 bases and J dropped 5 bases, with 10 bases sitting between them. Germline loops: CDR1 MNHEY, CDR2 SVGAGI. This CDR3 comprises 14 residues. CDR3 sequence (DNA): TGTGCCAGCAGTTACGCGGGACAGCACAATGAGCAGTTCTTC. As protein: CASSYAGQHNEQFF.

The V call is TRBV11-2, the J call TRBJ1-4; D is possibly TRBD1 (5 bases). In germline, CDR1 is SGHAT, CDR2 FQNNGV. The germline V and J ends were trimmed by 1 base and 6 bases, with 9 bases remaining between them. The CDR3 runs 14 residues. The CDR3 DNA reads TGTGCCAGCAGCTTAGCAGGGATTGATGAAAAACTGTTTTTT. Translated, it gives CASSLAGIDEKLFF.

This clone has only a few counts. The J gene is TRBJ1-6, the V gene TRBV10-1; TRBD1 matches 10 bases. Germline values: CDR1 WNHNN, CDR2 SYGVQD (reference sequence). V was clipped by 6 bases and J by 9 bases; unmatched bases: 8. The CDR3 extends over 15 amino acids. The chain's CDR3 is CASREGQGESSPLHF. Here the CDR3 DNA reads TGCGCCAGCAGGGAAGGACAGGGGGAATCTTCACCCCTCCACTTT.

The chain has TRBV27 and TRBJ1-1; D is uncertain. The CDR3 has 11 residues. CDR1 and CDR2 from the germline V gene are MNHEY and SMNVEV (reference sequence). V was pared by 4 bases and J by 8 bases, with 8 bases between. The CDR3 DNA sequence: TGTGCCAGCAGTTCCGGTCGAGAAGCTTTCTTT. Translation gives CASSSGREAFF.

The chain recombines TRBV11-2 with TRBJ2-3; 12 bases match TRBD2. The V and J ends lost 4 bases and 3 bases, in that order; junction bases with no gene match: 5. CDR3 size: 16 residues. In germline, CDR1 is SGHAT, CDR2 FQNNGV. The CDR3 DNA reads TGTGCCAGCAGCTCCCCTAGCGGGAGGGCAACAGATACGCAGTATTTT. This sequence encodes CASSSPSGRATDTQYF.

V gene TRBV5-6 combines with J gene TRBJ1-1; D is ambiguous. V was cut by 9 bases and J by 0 bases, with 15 bases left in between. CDR1 and CDR2 from the germline V gene are SGHDT and YYEEEE. The length of the CDR3 is 14 residues. CDR3 amino acids: CATLPYGLNTEAFF. The DNA for the CDR3 is TGTGCCACCCTACCTTATGGTCTGAACACTGAAGCTTTCTTT.

J is TRBJ2-2 and V is TRBV5-1, with D perhaps TRBD1 (6 bases). This CDR3 has 17 residues. Trimming left V 0 bases short and J 1 base short, with 13 bases between. Germline lookup yields CDR1 SGHRS and CDR2 YFSETQ. CDR3: CASSLESTGMNTGELFF. CDR3 DNA: TGCGCCAGCAGCTTGGAGTCTACAGGGATGAACACCGGGGAGCTGTTTTTT.

This clone has more than one count but fewer than ten. The rearrangement uses TRBV19 and TRBJ1-6, with 7 positions matching TRBD1. Germline CDR1 and CDR2: LNHDA and SQIVND (reference sequence). With 7 bases clipped from V and 2 bases from J, the junction kept 14 bases outside the gene matches. The CDR3 covers 18 residues. This CDR3 is CASTKGAGQYPYNSPLHF. The CDR3 coding sequence is TGTGCCAGTACAAAGGGGGCAGGGCAGTACCCCTATAATTCACCCCTCCACTTT.

The chain links TRBV6-5 to TRBJ2-2, with D maybe TRBD2 (5 bases). The V end lost 6 bases, the J end lost 2 bases, and 13 bases lay between the germline ends. The CDR3 contains 15 residues. The germline gives CDR1 MNHEY, CDR2 SVGAGI. CDR3 in amino acids: CASRIRGLNTGELFF. For the CDR3, the DNA is TGTGCCAGCAGGATCCGTGGACTCAACACCGGGGAGCTGTTTTTT.

The rearrangement links TRBV15 to TRBJ2-5; D not certain. CDR1 LNHNV and CDR2 YYDKDF come from the germline V gene (reference sequence). With 0 bases removed from V and 3 bases from J, the gap between germline ends came to 14 bases. The length of the CDR3 is 16 residues. The CDR3 loop reads CATSREKAPREETQYF. In nucleotides, the CDR3 is TGTGCCACCAGCAGAGAAAAGGCCCCACGGGAAGAGACCCAGTACTTC.